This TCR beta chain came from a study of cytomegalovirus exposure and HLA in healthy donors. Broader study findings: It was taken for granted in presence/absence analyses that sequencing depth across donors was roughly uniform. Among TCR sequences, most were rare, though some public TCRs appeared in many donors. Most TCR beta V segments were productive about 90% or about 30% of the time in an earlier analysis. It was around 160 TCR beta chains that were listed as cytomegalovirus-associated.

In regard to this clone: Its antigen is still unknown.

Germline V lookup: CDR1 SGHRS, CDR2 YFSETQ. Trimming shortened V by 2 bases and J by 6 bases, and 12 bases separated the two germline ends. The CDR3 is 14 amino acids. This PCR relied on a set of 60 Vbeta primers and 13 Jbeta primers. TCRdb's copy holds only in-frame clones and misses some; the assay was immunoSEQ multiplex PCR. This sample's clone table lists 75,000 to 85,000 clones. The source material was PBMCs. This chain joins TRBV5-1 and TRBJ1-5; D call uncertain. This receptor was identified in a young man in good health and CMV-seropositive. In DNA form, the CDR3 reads TGCGCCAGCAGCTTAGCCGGGATCGGTCAGCCCCAGCATTTT. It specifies CASSLAGIGQPQHF.